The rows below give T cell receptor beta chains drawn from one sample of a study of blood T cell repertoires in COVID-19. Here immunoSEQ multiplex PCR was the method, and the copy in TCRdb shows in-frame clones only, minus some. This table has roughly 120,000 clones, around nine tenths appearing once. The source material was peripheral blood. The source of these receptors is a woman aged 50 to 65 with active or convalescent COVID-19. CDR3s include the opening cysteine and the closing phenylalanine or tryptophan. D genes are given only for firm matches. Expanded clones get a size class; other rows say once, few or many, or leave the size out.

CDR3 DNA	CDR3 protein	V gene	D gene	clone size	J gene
TGTGCCAGCAGCACGGGACAGGGACAAGAGACCCAGTACTTC	CASSTGQGQETQYF	TRBV7-2	TRBD1	-	TRBJ2-5
TGTGCCAGCAGTGAAGGGGGGCTTAAATATACGCAGTATTTT	CASSEGGLKYTQYF	TRBV2	-	-	TRBJ2-3
TGTGCCAGTAGCCCCGGGACAGGAAAAAATTCACCCCTCCACTTT	CASSPGTGKNSPLHF	TRBV19	TRBD1	-	TRBJ1-6
TGTGCCAGCAGCGCCTTTGGAATGCCGGGGAACGAGCAGTACTTC	CASSAFGMPGNEQYF	TRBV9	-	-	TRBJ2-7
TGTGCCAGCAGCTTTTCTACTAGCTTCTACGAGCAGTACTTC	CASSFSTSFYEQYF	TRBV7-8	-	-	TRBJ2-7
TGTGCCAGCAGCGCGGAGGGGATAGCGAACACCGGGGAGCTGTTTTTT	CASSAEGIANTGELFF	TRBV9	-	once	TRBJ2-2
TGTGCCAGCAGCCAGGTCGCGACCTACGAGCAGTACTTC	CASSQVATYEQYF	TRBV3-1/TRBV3-2	-	-	TRBJ2-7
TGTGCCAGCAGCGGGGGACAGGGTTGGGAGACCCAGTACTTC	CASSGGQGWETQYF	TRBV6-5	TRBD1	once	TRBJ2-5
TGTGCCAGCAGCCCCCCGGGACCCCGGGGGGACGCGTTCTTC	CASSPPGPRGDAFF	TRBV7-3	TRBD2	-	TRBJ2-1
TGTGCCAGCAGCTTGGCCGGCAGGGTGGTTTCACCCCTCCACTTT	CASSLAGRVVSPLHF	TRBV5-6	-	once	TRBJ1-6
TGTGCCAGCAGATCAGACAATGAGCAGTTCTTC	CASRSDNEQFF	TRBV27	-	-	TRBJ2-1
TGTGCCAGCAGCCGCCTACAGGGGAGTAATTCACCCCTCCACTTT	CASSRLQGSNSPLHF	TRBV11-2	TRBD1	-	TRBJ1-6
TGTGCCAGCCATAGGGAAAACTACAGGGCCTATAGCAATCAGCCCCAGCATTTT	CASHRENYRAYSNQPQHF	TRBV28	-	-	TRBJ1-5
TGTGCCAGCAGTTACTCGATCACGGCAAGCGCCTACGAGCAGTACTTC	CASSYSITASAYEQYF	TRBV6-5	-	-	TRBJ2-7
TGCGCCAGCAGCTTAACAGAAGAGACCCAGTACTTC	CASSLTEETQYF	TRBV5-1	-	-	TRBJ2-5
TGTGCCTGGAGTGATGGGGAGGACACTGAAGCTTTCTTT	CAWSDGEDTEAFF	TRBV30	-	-	TRBJ1-1
TGTGCCAGCAGCTTAGAGCCGACTAGAGCGGGAGTAGGTGAGACCCAGTACTTC	CASSLEPTRAGVGETQYF	TRBV7-6	TRBD2	-	TRBJ2-5